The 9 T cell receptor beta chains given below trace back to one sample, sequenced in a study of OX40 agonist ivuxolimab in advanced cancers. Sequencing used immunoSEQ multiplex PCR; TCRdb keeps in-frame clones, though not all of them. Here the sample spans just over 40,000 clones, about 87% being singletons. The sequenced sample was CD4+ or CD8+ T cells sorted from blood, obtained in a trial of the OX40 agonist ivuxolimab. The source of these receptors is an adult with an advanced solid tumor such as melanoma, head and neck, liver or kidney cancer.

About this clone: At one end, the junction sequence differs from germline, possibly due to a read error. In DNA, the CDR3 is TGTGCCAGCAACACCATCAGGGGGCCCCCGAACTTC. It is translated as CASNTIRGPPNF. This chain links TRBV6-5 with TRBJ2-7; 8 bases fit TRBD1. Germline CDR1 is MNHEY and CDR2 is SVGAGI. The CDR3 is 12 amino acids.

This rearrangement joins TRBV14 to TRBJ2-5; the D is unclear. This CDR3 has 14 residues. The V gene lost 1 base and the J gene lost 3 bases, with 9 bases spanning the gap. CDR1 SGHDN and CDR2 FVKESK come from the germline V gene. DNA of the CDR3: TGTGCCAGCAGCCAAGGTATAGCAGAAGAGACCCAGTACTTC. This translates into CASSQGIAEETQYF. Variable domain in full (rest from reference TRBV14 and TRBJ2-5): EAGVTQFPSHSVIEKGQTVTLRCDPISGHDNLYWYRRVMGKEIKFLLHFVKESKQDESGMPNNRFLAERTGGTYSTLKVQPAELEDSGVYFCASSQGIAEETQYFGPGTRLLVL.

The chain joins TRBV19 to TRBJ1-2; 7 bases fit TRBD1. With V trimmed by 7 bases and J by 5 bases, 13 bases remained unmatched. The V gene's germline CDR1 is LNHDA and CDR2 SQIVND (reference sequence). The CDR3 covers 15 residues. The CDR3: CASTAGGGQPYGYTF. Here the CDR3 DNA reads TGTGCCAGTACAGCAGGGGGGGGACAGCCTTATGGCTACACCTTC.

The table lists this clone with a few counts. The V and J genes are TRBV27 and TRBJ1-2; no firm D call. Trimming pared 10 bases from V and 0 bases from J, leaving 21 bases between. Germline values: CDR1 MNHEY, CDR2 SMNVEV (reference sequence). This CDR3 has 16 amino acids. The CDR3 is CATQGGRSKTNYGYTF. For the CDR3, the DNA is TGTGCCACCCAAGGAGGTCGCAGCAAAACTAACTATGGCTACACCTTC.

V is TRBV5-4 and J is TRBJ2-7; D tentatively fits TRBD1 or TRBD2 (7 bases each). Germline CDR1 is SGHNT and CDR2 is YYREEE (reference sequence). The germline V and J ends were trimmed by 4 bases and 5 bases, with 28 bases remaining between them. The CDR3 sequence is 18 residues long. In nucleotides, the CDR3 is TGTGCCAGCAGCCAAGATCCTTCAGGGGGGGCCGTTTTCAACGAGCAGTACTTC. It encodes CASSQDPSGGAVFNEQYF. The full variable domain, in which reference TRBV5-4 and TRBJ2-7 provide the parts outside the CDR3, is ETGVTQSPTHLIKTRGQQVTLRCSSQSGHNTVSWYQQALGQGPQFIFQYYREEENGRGNFPPRFSGLQFPNYSSELNVNALELDDSALYLCASSQDPSGGAVFNEQYFGPGTRLTVT.

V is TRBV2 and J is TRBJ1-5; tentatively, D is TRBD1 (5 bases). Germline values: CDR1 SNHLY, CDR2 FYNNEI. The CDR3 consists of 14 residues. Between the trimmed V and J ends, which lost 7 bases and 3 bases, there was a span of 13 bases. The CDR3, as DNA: TGTGCCAGCAACTTCGGCAGGGACAATCAGCCCCAGCATTTT. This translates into CASNFGRDNQPQHF. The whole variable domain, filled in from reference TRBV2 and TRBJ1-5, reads EPEVTQTPSHQVTQMGQEVILRCVPISNHLYFYWYRQILGQKVEFLVSFYNNEISEKSEIFDDQFSVERPDGSNFTLKIRSTKLEDSAMYFCASNFGRDNQPQHFGDGTRLSIL.

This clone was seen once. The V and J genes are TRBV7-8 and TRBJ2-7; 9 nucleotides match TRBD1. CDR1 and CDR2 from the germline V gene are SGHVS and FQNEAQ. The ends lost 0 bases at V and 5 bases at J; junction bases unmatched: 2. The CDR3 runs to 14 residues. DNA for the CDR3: TGTGCCAGCAGCTTAGCATGGACAGGGGACGAGCAGTACTTC. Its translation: CASSLAWTGDEQYF.

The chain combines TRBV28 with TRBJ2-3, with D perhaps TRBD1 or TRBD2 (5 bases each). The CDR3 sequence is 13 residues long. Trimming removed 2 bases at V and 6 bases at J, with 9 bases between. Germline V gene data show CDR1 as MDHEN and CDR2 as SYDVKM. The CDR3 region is CASSLDRDDTQYF. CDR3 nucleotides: TGTGCCAGCAGTTTAGATCGGGACGATACGCAGTATTTT. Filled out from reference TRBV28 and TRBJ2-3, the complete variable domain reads DVKVTQSSRYLVKRTGEKVFLECVQDMDHENMFWYRQDPGLGLRLIYFSYDVKMKEKGDIPEGYSVSREKKERFSLILESASTNQTSMYLCASSLDRDDTQYFGPGTRLTVL.

In nucleotides, the CDR3 is TGCGCCAGCAGCCAAGATCGGGGGGAGACCCAGTACTTC. The encoded protein is CASSQDRGETQYF. The chain joins TRBV4-3 to TRBJ2-5; possibly TRBD2 for D (6 bases). In germline, CDR1 is LGHNA, CDR2 YSLEER. This CDR3 has 13 residues. Deletions cut 0 bases from V and 5 bases from J, with 7 bases between.